Sequencing of this T cell receptor beta chain was carried out in a study of blood T cell repertoires in COVID-19. The wider study: Spain, Italy and the United States supplied samples that represented acute and convalescent COVID-19. From T cells, B-cell-depleted T cells, or PBMCs came the material, which was cDNA or gDNA.

Methods used by the authors: Reference gene primer amplification gave estimated nucleated cell counts. TCRdb keeps only in-frame clones here, not all; method: immunoSEQ multiplex PCR. That table supplies the V and J calls and clone size; D and trimming were determined from the DNA. The repertoire includes just over 150,000 clones, over 75% of them detected once, and approximately 15% sits in the top ten. A single count supports this clone. CDR1 is DFQATT and CDR2 is SNEGSKA in the germline V gene (reference sequence). This CDR3 has 13 residues. V lost 3 bases and J lost 4, with 13 bases in between. V is TRBV20-1 and J is TRBJ2-7, with D perhaps being TRBD1 or TRBD2 (6 bases each). The sequencing sample was made of peripheral blood. This TCR came from a woman aged 40-49 years with acute or convalescent COVID-19. DNA of the CDR3: TGCAGTGCTAGTGCGGGACACCTATACGAGCAGTACTTC. Amino acids: CSASAGHLYEQYF.